These 22 T cell receptor beta chains originate from one sample sequenced in a study of regulatory T cells in long-lasting Graves disease. Time point denoted: persistent/refractory GD, antithyroid drugs over 5 years with positive TRAb. PBMC RNA served as the TCR library source. iRepertoire HTBI primers and Arm-PCR of CDR3 regions built TCR beta libraries. TCRdb called the multiplex PCR reads again in MiXCR, with one record for every CDR3 protein. The repertoire consists of approximately 290,000 distinct CDR3 sequences, with roughly a fifth occurring once and the leading ten covering 45% to 70%. The starting material was peripheral blood mononuclear cells (PBMCs), obtained when the disease was refractory, from a patient treated with antithyroid drugs. Receptor source: a female donor with Graves disease.

The CDR3 coding sequence is TGTGCCAGCAGCTTTAGCAGGAGGGCCTCGGTGGAGCAGTTCTTC. Its translation: CASSFSRRASVEQFF. This chain connects TRBV7-2 to TRBJ2-1, with D possibly matching TRBD2 (6 bases). The CDR3 length is 15 residues. Trimming took off 3 bases at V and 10 bases at J, with 19 bases between the two ends. Looked up from germline, CDR1 is SGHTA and CDR2 is FQGNSA.

Turning to this clonotype: Since a much larger clone is just one base distant, this may be a read error. J is TRBJ2-7 and V is TRBV28; 8 bases are shared with TRBD1. The J segment lost 5 bases and the V segment lost 6 bases, leaving 9 bases of the junction unmatched. This CDR3 is 14 amino acids long. Germline CDR1 and CDR2: MDHEN and SYDVKM. CDR3 nucleotides: TGTGCCAGCAGGACAGGGGTTTTCGTCCACGAGCAGTACTTC. It codes for CASRTGVFVHEQYF.

About this clonotype itself: A single base separates this from a much larger clone, so it may be a read error. The genes are TRBV6-2 or TRBV6-3 and TRBJ1-2, with D maybe TRBD1 (5 bases). CDR3 size: 15 residues. In germline, CDR1 is MNHEY, CDR2 SVGEGT. In DNA, the CDR3 is TGTGCCAGCAGTTACGCGACAGCAGGGTACTATGGCCACACCTTC. Translating it yields CASSYATAGYYGHTF.

This clonotype was counted ten times or more. J is TRBJ2-4 and V is TRBV20-1; 8 bases map to TRBD1. Losses at the gene ends were 4 bases for V and 7 bases for J; bases not matched to a gene: 9. Germline CDR1 and CDR2: DFQATT and SNEGSKA (reference sequence). The CDR3 runs 14 residues. The CDR3 DNA follows: TGCAGTGCTACAAACCCGGACAGGGCCAACATTCAGTACTTC. Residues: CSATNPDRANIQYF.

The sample holds many counts of this clonotype. The chain employs TRBV10-2 and TRBJ1-2; weak D call: TRBD1 (6 bases). CDR3 length: 14 amino acids. Germline CDR1 WSHSY, CDR2 SAAADI. Deletions cut 8 bases from V and 8 bases from J, with 21 bases between. In DNA, the CDR3 is TGCGCCAGCGGTGGGGAACAGGGAGTAGGCGGCTACACCTTC. Translated: CASGGEQGVGGYTF.

At least ten counts were recorded for this clonotype. This rearrangement joins TRBV9 to TRBJ2-2; no firm D call. V dropped 2 bases and J dropped 3 bases, with 2 bases sitting between them. The germline gives CDR1 SGDLS, CDR2 YYNGEE. This CDR3 spans 12 amino acids. The CDR3 protein is CASSVHTGELFF. The CDR3 DNA reads TGTGCCAGCAGCGTCCACACCGGGGAGCTGTTTTTT.

This clonotype was recorded a few times. The chain uses TRBV5-8 and TRBJ2-7; D perhaps matches TRBD2 (6 bases). The CDR3 has 15 residues. V lost 5 bases to trimming and J lost 4 bases, with 19 bases between them. Germline assignment: CDR1 SGHTS and CDR2 YDEGEE. The CDR3 loop is CASRPGRTGLYEQYF. In DNA form, the CDR3 reads TGTGCCAGCAGGCCCGGGAGAACGGGTCTGTACGAGCAGTACTTC.

The V and J genes are TRBV15 and TRBJ1-3; 8 bases fit TRBD1. CDR3 length: 16 residues. From germline, CDR1 is LNHNV and CDR2 YYDKDF (reference sequence). V lost 0 bases to trimming and J lost 2 bases; unmatched junction nucleotides: 3. CDR3 region: CATSRDRTGTGNTIYF. The CDR3 DNA is TGTGCCACCAGCAGAGATCGGACAGGGACTGGAAACACCATATATTTT.

This clonotype was counted a single time. CDR3 protein: CASSVEQYSGNTIYF. Written as DNA, the CDR3 is TGTGCCAGCAGCGTAGAACAGTACTCTGGAAACACCATATATTTT. The genes are TRBV9 and TRBJ1-3; D is uncertain. The CDR3 runs to 15 residues. With 0 bases removed from V and 0 bases from J, the gap between germline ends came to 7 bases. Germline CDR1 reads SGDLS; CDR2 reads YYNGEE.

The chain has TRBV7-2 and TRBJ2-2, with 8 positions matching TRBD2. The trim removed 6 bases at V and 7 bases at J, leaving 7 bases unmatched. The CDR3 runs 14 residues. Germline V gene sequence: CDR1 SGHTA, CDR2 FQGNSA. CDR3: CASRTGGPDGELFF. The CDR3 coding sequence is TGTGCCAGCAGGACGGGAGGGCCGGACGGGGAGCTGTTTTTT.

This clonotype was recorded a few times. The chain joins TRBV13 to TRBJ2-7; tentative D call: TRBD2 (6 bases). Germline V gene sequence: CDR1 PRHDT, CDR2 FYEKMQ (reference sequence). V lost 4 bases, J lost 4 bases, and 17 bases lay in between. This CDR3 contains 15 residues. The CDR3 DNA reads TGTGCCAGCAGCTGGACCGGGAGAGCCAGTTACGAGCAGTACTTC. Encoded protein: CASSWTGRASYEQYF.

The chain employs TRBV12-3 or TRBV12-4 and TRBJ2-1; D remains unclear. The V end was cut by 7 bases, the J end by 9 bases, with 19 bases between. CDR3 length equals 14 residues. CDR3 in amino acids: CASTDLLATREQFF. As DNA, the CDR3 is TGTGCCAGCACAGACCTCCTGGCGACGCGTGAGCAGTTCTTC.

This chain links TRBV7-9 with TRBJ2-2; 8 bases are shared with TRBD2. Unmatched junction bases numbered 10, after V lost 4 bases and J lost 3 bases. The CDR3 covers 17 residues. From germline, CDR1 is SEHNR and CDR2 FQNEAQ (reference sequence). The CDR3 coding sequence is TGTGCCAGCAGCTCGGCGCGGGGGGACGTCGACACCGGGGAGCTGTTTTTT. It is translated as CASSSARGDVDTGELFF.

This clonotype was seen at least ten times. This CDR3 is CASSQAGGFGTEAFF. Written as DNA, the CDR3 is TGTGCCAGCAGCCAAGCAGGGGGCTTTGGCACTGAAGCTTTCTTT. V is TRBV7-2 and J is TRBJ1-1; TRBD1 matches at 8 bases. This CDR3 is built from 15 residues. V was clipped by 5 bases and J by 4 bases; unmatched bases: 9. In germline, CDR1 is SGHTA, CDR2 FQGNSA.

This clonotype was detected many times. V usage is TRBV5-1 and J usage is TRBJ2-7; the D is unclear. This CDR3 is 15 amino acids long. Germline CDR1 SGHRS, CDR2 YFSETQ. Between the trimmed V and J ends, which lost 0 bases and 2 bases, there was a span of 12 bases. Here the CDR3 DNA reads TGCGCCAGCAGCTTGGCCGGGCGGCCCGCCTACGAGCAGTACTTC. This translates into CASSLAGRPAYEQYF.

This clonotype was counted ten times or more. The chain uses TRBV10-3 and TRBJ1-2; a possible D gene is TRBD1 (6 bases). The V gene's germline CDR1 is ENHRY and CDR2 SYGVKD. This CDR3 is built from 14 residues. V was pared by 5 bases and J by 8 bases, with 18 bases between. This CDR3 reads CAISRAGEGGGYTF. In nucleotides, the CDR3 is TGTGCCATCAGTCGCGCAGGGGAAGGAGGAGGCTACACCTTC.

This clonotype showed up many times. V is TRBV28 and J is TRBJ1-1, with no clear D. The V end lost 3 bases, the J end lost 2 bases, and 16 bases lay between the germline ends. The CDR3 is 16 residues long. Germline CDR1 reads MDHEN; CDR2 reads SYDVKM. Written as DNA, the CDR3 is TGTGCCAGCAGTTTTTTGATTGCGCTCTCCAACACTGAAGCTTTCTTT. Translated: CASSFLIALSNTEAFF. The variable domain in full, completed from reference TRBV28 and TRBJ1-1, reads DVKVTQSSRYLVKRTGEKVFLECVQDMDHENMFWYRQDPGLGLRLIYFSYDVKMKEKGDIPEGYSVSREKKERFSLILESASTNQTSMYLCASSFLIALSNTEAFFGQGTRLTVV.

This rearrangement joins TRBV12-3 or TRBV12-4 to TRBJ2-3; 9 bases are a match to TRBD2. The CDR3 runs 17 residues. J lost 0 bases, V lost 7 bases, and 11 bases had no gene match. CDR3 residues: CASKIHSGRWSTDTQYF. In DNA form, the CDR3 reads TGTGCCAGCAAGATACATAGCGGGAGATGGAGCACAGATACGCAGTATTTT.

The V call is TRBV28, the J call TRBJ1-2; 7 bases fit TRBD1. With V trimmed by 6 bases and J by 4 bases, 8 bases remained unmatched. CDR1 and CDR2 from the germline V gene are MDHEN and SYDVKM. The CDR3 is 14 residues long. CDR3 sequence (DNA): TGTGCCAGCAGGTCTCTGGACAGGATCTATGGCTACACCTTC. Residues: CASRSLDRIYGYTF.

This clonotype was picked up many times. The chain joins TRBV7-9 to TRBJ2-5, with TRBD1 as a possible D gene (6 bases). Germline CDR1 and CDR2: SEHNR and FQNEAQ (reference sequence). The CDR3 totals 16 residues. The ends were cut back, 5 bases at V and 4 bases at J, with 20 bases in the middle. CDR3 residues: CASSTNLQGNRETQYF. CDR3 bases: TGTGCCAGCAGCACAAACCTACAGGGAAATCGAGAGACCCAGTACTTC.

At least ten counts were recorded for this clonotype. The chain's CDR3 is CASSPGQNQPQHF. Here the CDR3 DNA reads TGTGCCAGCAGCCCCGGACAGAATCAGCCCCAGCATTTT. This chain uses TRBV18 with TRBJ1-5; D might be TRBD1 (6 bases). CDR3 length: 13 residues. CDR1 KGHSH and CDR2 LQKENI come from the germline V gene. V was trimmed by 8 bases and J by 4 bases, leaving 12 bases between them. Complete variable domain (other parts from reference TRBV18 and TRBJ1-5): NAGVMQNPRHLVRRRGQEARLRCSPMKGHSHVYWYRQLPEEGLKFMVYLQKENIIDESGMPKERFSAEFPKEGPSILRIQQVVRGDSAAYFCASSPGQNQPQHFGDGTRLSIL.

The chain has TRBV5-1 and TRBJ2-2; D might be TRBD1 or TRBD2, each matching 5 bases. V dropped 3 bases and J dropped 7 bases, with 10 bases sitting between them. The CDR3 covers 13 residues. Germline CDR1 is SGHRS and CDR2 is YFSETQ. DNA of the CDR3: TGCGCCAGCAGCTGGGACCGAGGCGGGGAGCTGTTTTTT. Translation: CASSWDRGGELFF.